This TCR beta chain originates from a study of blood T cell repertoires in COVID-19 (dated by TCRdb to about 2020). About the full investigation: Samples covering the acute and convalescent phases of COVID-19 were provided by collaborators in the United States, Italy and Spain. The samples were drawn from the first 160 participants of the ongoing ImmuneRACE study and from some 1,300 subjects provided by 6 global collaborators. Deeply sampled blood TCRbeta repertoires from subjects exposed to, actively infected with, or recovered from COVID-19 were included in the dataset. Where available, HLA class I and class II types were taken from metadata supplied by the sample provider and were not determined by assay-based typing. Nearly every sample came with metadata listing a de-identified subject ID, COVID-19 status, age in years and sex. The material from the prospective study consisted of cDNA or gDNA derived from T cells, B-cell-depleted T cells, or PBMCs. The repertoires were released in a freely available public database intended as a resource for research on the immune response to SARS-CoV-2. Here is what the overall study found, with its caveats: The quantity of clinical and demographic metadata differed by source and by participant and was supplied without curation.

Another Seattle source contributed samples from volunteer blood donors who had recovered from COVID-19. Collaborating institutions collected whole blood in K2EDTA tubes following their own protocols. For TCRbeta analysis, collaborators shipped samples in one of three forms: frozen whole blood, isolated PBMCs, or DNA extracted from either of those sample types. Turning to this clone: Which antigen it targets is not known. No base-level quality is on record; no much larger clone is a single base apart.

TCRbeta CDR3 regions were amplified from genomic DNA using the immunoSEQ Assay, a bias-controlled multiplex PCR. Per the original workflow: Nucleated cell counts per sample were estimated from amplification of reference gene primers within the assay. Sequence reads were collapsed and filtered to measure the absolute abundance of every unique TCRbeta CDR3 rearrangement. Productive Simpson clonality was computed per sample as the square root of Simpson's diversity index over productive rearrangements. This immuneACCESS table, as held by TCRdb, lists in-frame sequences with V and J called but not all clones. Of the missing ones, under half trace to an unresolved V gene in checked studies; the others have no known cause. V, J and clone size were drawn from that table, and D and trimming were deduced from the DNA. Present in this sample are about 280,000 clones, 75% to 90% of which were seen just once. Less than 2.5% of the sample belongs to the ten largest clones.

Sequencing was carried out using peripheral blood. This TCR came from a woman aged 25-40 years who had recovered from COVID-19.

The CDR3 corresponds to CASRKLADDTGELFF. The base sequence is TGTGCCAGTAGGAAACTAGCGGACGACACCGGGGAGCTGTTTTTT. Here the chain combines TRBV19 and TRBJ2-2; 8 junctional bases match TRBD2. Trimmed from V: 6 bases; trimmed from J: 3 bases; junction bases lacking a gene match: 6. CDR1 and CDR2 are read off the germline V gene (reference sequence) as LNHDA and SQIVND. Its CDR3 holds 15 amino acids, cysteine through phenylalanine. Left in the record is the CDR3 DNA by itself, 45 bases read in frame from the first base.